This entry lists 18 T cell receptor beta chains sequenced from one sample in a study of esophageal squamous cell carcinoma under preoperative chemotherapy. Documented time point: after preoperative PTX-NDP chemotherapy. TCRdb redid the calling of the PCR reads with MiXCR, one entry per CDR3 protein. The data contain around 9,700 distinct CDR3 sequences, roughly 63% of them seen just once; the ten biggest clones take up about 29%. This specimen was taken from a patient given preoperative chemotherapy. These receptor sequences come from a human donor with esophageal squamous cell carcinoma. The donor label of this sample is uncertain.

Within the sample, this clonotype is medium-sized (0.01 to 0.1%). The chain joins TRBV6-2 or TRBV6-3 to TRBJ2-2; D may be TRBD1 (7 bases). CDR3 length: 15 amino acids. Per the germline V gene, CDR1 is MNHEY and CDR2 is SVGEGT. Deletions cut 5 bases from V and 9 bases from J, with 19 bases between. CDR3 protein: CASSHPSGGNRELFF. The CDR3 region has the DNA TGTGCCAGCAGTCACCCATCAGGGGGGAATAGGGAGCTGTTTTTT.

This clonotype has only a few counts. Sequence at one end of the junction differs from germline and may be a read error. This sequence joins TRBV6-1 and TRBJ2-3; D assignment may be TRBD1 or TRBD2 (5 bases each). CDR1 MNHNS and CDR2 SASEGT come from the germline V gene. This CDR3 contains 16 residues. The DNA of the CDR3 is TGTGCCAGCGGGGAATTTGGGGGAAGCTACAAAGAGACGCAGTATTTC. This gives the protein CASGEFGGSYKETQYF.

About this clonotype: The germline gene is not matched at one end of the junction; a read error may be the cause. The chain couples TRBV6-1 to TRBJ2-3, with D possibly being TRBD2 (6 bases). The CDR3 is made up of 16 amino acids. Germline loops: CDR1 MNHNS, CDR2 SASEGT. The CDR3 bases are TGTGCCAGCGCGGGGTTTGGGGGAAGCGACAAAGATACGCAGTATTTC. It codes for CASAGFGGSDKDTQYF.

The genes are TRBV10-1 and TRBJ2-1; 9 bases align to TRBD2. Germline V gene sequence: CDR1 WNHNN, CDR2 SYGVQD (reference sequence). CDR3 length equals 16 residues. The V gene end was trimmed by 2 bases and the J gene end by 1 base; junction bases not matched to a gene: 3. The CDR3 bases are TGCGCCAGCAGTGAGCTAGCGGGGCGATCCTACAATGAGCAGTTCTTC. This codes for CASSELAGRSYNEQFF.

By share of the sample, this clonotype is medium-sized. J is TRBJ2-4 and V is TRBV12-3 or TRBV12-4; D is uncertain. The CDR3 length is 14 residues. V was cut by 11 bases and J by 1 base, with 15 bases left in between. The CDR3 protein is CACTSPGAKNIQYF. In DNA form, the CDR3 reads TGTGCCTGTACCTCCCCCGGGGCCAAAAACATTCAGTACTTC.

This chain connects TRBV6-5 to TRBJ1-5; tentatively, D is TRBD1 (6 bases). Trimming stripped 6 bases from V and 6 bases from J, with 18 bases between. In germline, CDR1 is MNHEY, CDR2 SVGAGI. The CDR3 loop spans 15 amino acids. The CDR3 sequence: CASSLGIEGGQPQHF. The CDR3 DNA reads TGTGCCAGCAGCTTAGGGATTGAGGGGGGTCAGCCCCAGCATTTT.

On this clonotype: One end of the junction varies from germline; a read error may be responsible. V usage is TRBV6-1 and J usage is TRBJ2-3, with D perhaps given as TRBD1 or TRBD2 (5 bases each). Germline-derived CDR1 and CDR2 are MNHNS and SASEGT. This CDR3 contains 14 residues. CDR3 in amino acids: CASRGTRAKDTQYF. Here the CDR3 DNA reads TGTGCCAGCAGGGGGACGCGAGCCAAAGATACTCAGTATTTT.

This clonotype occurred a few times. The CDR3 DNA reads as TGTGCCAGCAGTTATTACAGGGGCGGTGGGTACAATGAGCAGTTCTTC. This codes for CASSYYRGGGYNEQFF. V gene TRBV6-5 combines with J gene TRBJ2-1, with 7 positions matching TRBD1. This CDR3 is 16 amino acids long. Trimming removed 3 bases from V and 4 bases from J; junction bases left unmatched: 9. The V gene's germline CDR1 is MNHEY and CDR2 SVGAGI.

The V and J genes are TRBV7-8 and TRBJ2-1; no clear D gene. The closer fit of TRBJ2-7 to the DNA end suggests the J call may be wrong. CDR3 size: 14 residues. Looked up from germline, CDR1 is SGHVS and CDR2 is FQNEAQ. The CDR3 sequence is CASSLEGSPYEQYF. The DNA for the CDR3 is TGTGCCAGCAGCTTAGAAGGCTCGCCCTACGAGCAGTACTTC.

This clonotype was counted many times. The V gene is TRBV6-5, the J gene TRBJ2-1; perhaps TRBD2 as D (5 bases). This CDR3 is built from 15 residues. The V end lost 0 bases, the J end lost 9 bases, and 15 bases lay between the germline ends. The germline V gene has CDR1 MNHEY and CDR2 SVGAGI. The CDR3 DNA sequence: TGTGCCAGCAGTTACTCGATCAGAGGGCTTGGTGAGCAGTTCTTC. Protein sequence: CASSYSIRGLGEQFF.

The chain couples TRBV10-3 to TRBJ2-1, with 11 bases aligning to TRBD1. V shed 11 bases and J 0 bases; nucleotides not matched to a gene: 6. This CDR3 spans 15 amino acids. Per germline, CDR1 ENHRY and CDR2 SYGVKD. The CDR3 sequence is CASGGQGVSYNEQFF. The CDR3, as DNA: TGTGCCTCAGGGGGACAGGGGGTCTCCTACAATGAGCAGTTCTTC.

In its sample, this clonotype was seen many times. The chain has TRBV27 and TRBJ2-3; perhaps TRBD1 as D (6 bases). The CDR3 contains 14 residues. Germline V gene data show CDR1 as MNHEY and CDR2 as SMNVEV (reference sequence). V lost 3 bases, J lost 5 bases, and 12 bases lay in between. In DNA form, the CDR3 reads TGTGCCAGCAGTTTGGTAGGGGGAAGAGATACGCAGTATTTT. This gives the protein CASSLVGGRDTQYF.

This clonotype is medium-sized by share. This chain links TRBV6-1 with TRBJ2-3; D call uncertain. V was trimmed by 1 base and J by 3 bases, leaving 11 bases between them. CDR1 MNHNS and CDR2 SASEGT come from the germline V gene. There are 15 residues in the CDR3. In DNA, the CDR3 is TGTGCCAGCAGTGAAGATGCCGGCTCGACAGATACGCAGTATTTT. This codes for CASSEDAGSTDTQYF.

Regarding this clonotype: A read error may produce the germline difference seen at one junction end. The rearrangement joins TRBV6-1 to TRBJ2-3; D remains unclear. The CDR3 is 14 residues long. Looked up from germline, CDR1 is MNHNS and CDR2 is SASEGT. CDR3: CASAKRTPGNTQYF. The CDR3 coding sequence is TGTGCCAGCGCCAAGAGGACCCCAGGAAATACGCAGTATTTC.

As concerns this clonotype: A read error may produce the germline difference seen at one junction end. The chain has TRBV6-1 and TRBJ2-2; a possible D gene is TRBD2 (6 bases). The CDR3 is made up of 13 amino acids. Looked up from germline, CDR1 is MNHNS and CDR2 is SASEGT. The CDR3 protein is CASREGIPGQEYF. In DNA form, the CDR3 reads TGTGCCAGCAGGGAGGGAATACCGGGGCAGGAGTATTTT.

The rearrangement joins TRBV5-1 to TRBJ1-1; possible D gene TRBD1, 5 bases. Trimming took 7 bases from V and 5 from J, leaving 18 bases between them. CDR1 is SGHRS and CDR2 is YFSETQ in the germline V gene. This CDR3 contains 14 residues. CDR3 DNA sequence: TGCGCCAGCGGGGCGGGGGTCGAAGGGACTGAAGCTTTCTTT. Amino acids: CASGAGVEGTEAFF.

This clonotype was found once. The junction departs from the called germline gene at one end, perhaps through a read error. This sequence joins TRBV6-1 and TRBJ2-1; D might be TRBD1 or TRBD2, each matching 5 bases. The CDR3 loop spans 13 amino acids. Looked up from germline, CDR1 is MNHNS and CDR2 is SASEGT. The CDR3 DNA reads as TGTGCCAGCAGCTTCGGGACGGAAGATGAGCAGTTCTTT. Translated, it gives CASSFGTEDEQFF.

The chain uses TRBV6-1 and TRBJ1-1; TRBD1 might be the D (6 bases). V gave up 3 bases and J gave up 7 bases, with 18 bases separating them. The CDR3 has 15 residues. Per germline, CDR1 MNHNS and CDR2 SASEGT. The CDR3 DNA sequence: TGTGCCAGCAGTGACCGCGGGGGGCTGCACGGTGAAGCTTTCTTT. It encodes CASSDRGGLHGEAFF.